This TCR beta chain was obtained from a study of T cells in Graves' hyperthyroidism and ophthalmopathy. Study details: Peripheral blood was obtained at initial diagnosis, preceding any treatment. Study-wide results and caveats: The model identified upcoming ophthalmopathy a median approximately 6.5 months ahead of onset. Expanded thyroid clonotypes (above 0.001) were mostly also found in blood.

Active moderate-to-severe ophthalmopathy, Clinical Activity Score at least 3, NOSPECS at least 4, under 3 months' duration. V gave up 5 bases and J gave up 3 bases; unmatched junction bases: 3. CDR3 size: 13 residues. Looked up from germline, CDR1 is DFQATT and CDR2 is SNEGSKA (reference sequence). Authors of the study amplified TCR beta CDR3 regions from RNA transcripts. Carried out on the TCR CDR3, a first-round RT-PCR used the HTBI primer set. Via MiXCR, TCRdb re-called the multiplex PCR reads, giving one row per CDR3 protein. This table has hundreds of thousands of distinct CDR3 sequences, roughly 14% appearing once. The table lists this clonotype with many counts. No antigen is known for it.

The TCR sequence derives from a man aged 18 to 30 with Graves' ophthalmopathy. The rearrangement uses TRBV20-1 and TRBJ1-1, with 10 nucleotides matching TRBD1. The sample consisted of blood. CDR3 amino acids: CSARTGGDTEAFF. The CDR3 coding sequence is TGCAGTGCTCGGACAGGGGGGGACACTGAAGCTTTCTTT.